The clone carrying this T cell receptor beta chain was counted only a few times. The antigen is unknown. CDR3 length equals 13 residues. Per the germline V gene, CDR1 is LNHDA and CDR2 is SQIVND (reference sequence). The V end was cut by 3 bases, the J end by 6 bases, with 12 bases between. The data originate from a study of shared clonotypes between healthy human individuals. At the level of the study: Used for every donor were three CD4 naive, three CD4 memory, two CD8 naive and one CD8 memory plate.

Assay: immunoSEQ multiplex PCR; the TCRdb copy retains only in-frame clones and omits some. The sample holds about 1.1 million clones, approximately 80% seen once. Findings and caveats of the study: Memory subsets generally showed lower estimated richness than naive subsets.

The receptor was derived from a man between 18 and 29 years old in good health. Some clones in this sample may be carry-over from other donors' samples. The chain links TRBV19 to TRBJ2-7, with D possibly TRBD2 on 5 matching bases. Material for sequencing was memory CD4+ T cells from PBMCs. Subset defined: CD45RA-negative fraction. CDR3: CASSMNPGFEQYF. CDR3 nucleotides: TGTGCCAGTAGTATGAATCCGGGATTCGAGCAGTACTTC. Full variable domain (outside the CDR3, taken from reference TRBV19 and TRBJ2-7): DGGITQSPKYLFRKEGQNVTLSCEQNLNHDAMYWYRQDPGQGLRLIYYSQIVNDFQKGDIAEGYSVSREKKESFPLTVTSAQKNPTAFYLCASSMNPGFEQYFGPGTRLTVT.